These T cell receptor beta chains were read from a single sample in a study of blood T cells in healthy people across ages. TCRdb re-called the 5' RACE reads with MiXCR, one entry per CDR3 protein. The sample records around 750,000 distinct CDR3 sequences, approximately 55% being singletons. The specimen was blood. These receptors were collected from a man aged 80 or over in good health. The CDR3 runs from the conserved cysteine through the conserved F or W. Each record gives: V gene, D gene, J gene, clone size, CDR3 DNA, CDR3 protein. A D gene is named only where the DNA matches it firmly. Only some rows state a clone size, as once, few, many or a class for expanded clones.

>TRBV7-9|TRBD1|TRBJ2-3|few
TGTGCCAGCAGCTCCGGGACAGGGGCCACAGATACGCAGTATTTT
CASSSGTGATDTQYF
>TRBV6-1|NA|TRBJ1-2|NA
TGTGCCAGCAGAGGCCCCACAGGGCTGGATGGCTACACCTTC
CASRGPTGLDGYTF
>TRBV11-2|NA|TRBJ2-1|few
TGTGCCAGCGGCAGAAGGCTTAATGAGCAGTTCTTC
CASGRRLNEQFF
>TRBV12-3/TRBV12-4|NA|TRBJ1-2|NA
TGTGCCAGCAGTTTTCGTCGGTACGGGGGTGAGGGCTACACCTTC
CASSFRRYGGEGYTF
>TRBV10-3|TRBD1|TRBJ2-1|NA
TGTGCCATCAGTGAGTCGACAGGGATCTTATACAATGAGCAGTTCTTC
CAISESTGILYNEQFF
>TRBV5-6|TRBD1|TRBJ1-2|NA
TGTGCCAGCAGCTTGATGGGACAGGGAAACTATGGCTACACCTTC
CASSLMGQGNYGYTF
>TRBV3-1|TRBD2|TRBJ2-1|NA
TGTGCCAGCAGCCAAGATAGGACTAGCGGGGTTTACAATGAGCAGTTCTTC
CASSQDRTSGVYNEQFF
>TRBV29-1|NA|TRBJ2-1|few
TGCAGCGGGGGCAACAATGAGCAGTTCTTC
CSGGNNEQFF
>TRBV14|NA|TRBJ2-7|few
TGTGCCAGCAGCCAAGGCGGAGTGAAGGGGTACTACGAGCAGTACTTC
CASSQGGVKGYYEQYF
>TRBV5-1|NA|TRBJ2-1|NA
TGCGCCAGCGTCTCTGGGCAAAGCTCCTACAATGAGCAGTTCTTC
CASVSGQSSYNEQFF
>TRBV5-5|NA|TRBJ2-7|few
TGTGCCAGCAGCTCGTCGGTGGGGGAGTGGGCCTACGAGCAGTACTTC
CASSSSVGEWAYEQYF
>TRBV6-2/TRBV6-3|NA|TRBJ2-3|NA
TGTGCCAGCACTGACTGGGGTCGCCACAGATACGCGTATTTT
CASTDWGRHRYAYF
>TRBV6-5|NA|TRBJ2-1|NA
TGTGCCAGCAGTTACTCGACCGGACAGAGCTCCTACAATGAGCAGTTCTTC
CASSYSTGQSSYNEQFF
>TRBV15|TRBD1|TRBJ2-7|few
TGTGCCACCAGCAGTGGGTCCGACAGGGTCTACGAGCAGTACTTC
CATSSGSDRVYEQYF
>TRBV7-9|NA|TRBJ2-7|NA
TGTGCCAGCAGCGCGTACTACGAGCAGTACTTC
CASSAYYEQYF
>TRBV25-1|NA|TRBJ1-5|many
TGTGCCAGCAGTGCGGGCAATCAGCCCCAGCATTTT
CASSAGNQPQHF
>TRBV7-2|NA|TRBJ2-5|NA
TGTGCCAGCAGCCGGGACTGGGCGGAGACCCAGTACTTC
CASSRDWAETQYF
>TRBV14|TRBD1|TRBJ1-6|NA
TGTGCCAGCAGCCGCCGGGACAGGTCTAATTCACCCCTCCACTTT
CASSRRDRSNSPLHF
>TRBV12-3/TRBV12-4|NA|TRBJ2-7|many
TGTGCCAGCAGTTTTGGGCCTTCCTACGAGCAGTACTTC
CASSFGPSYEQYF
>TRBV7-9|TRBD1|TRBJ1-1|few
TGTGCGGCTGGGACAGACTTGAACACTGAAGCTTTCTTT
CAAGTDLNTEAFF
>TRBV3-1|NA|TRBJ2-7|NA
TGTGCCAGCAGCCAAGTTCCGGTTAGCTCCTACGAGCAGTACTTC
CASSQVPVSSYEQYF
>TRBV20-1|NA|TRBJ2-1|NA
TGCAGTGTTTATAGTGCGGTCTACAATGAGCAGTTCTTC
CSVYSAVYNEQFF
>TRBV15|NA|TRBJ1-1|NA
TGTGCCACCAGCAGAGGCCGGGGCCCGGTGGAGACTGAAGCTTTCTTT
CATSRGRGPVETEAFF
>TRBV9|TRBD2|TRBJ2-1|NA
TGTGCCAGCAGCTCCTCCCCGGGACTAGCGGACTACAATGAGCAGTTCTTC
CASSSSPGLADYNEQFF
>TRBV20-1|TRBD2|TRBJ2-7|NA
TGCAGTGCTCCCGGGAGCGGGAGTATCTACGAGCAGTACTTC
CSAPGSGSIYEQYF
>TRBV5-8|NA|TRBJ2-7|NA
TGTGCTAGCACCCGGGGACGGATCCTCTCCTACGAGCAGTACTTC
CASTRGRILSYEQYF
>TRBV6-5|NA|TRBJ2-6|NA
TGTGCCAGCAGTTACTGGGGGACTGGGGCCAACGTCCTGACTTTC
CASSYWGTGANVLTF
>TRBV2|NA|TRBJ1-1|NA
TGTGCCAGCAGTGGGGAGGGCGGGGGCACTGAAGCTTTCTTT
CASSGEGGGTEAFF
>TRBV5-1|TRBD1|TRBJ2-7|NA
TGCGCCAGCAGCCAACAGGGGCCCTCCTACGAGCAGTACTTC
CASSQQGPSYEQYF
>TRBV10-3|TRBD1|TRBJ2-7|NA
TGTGCCATCAGTGAGGCCCGCACGACCGGGACAGGGGGCTGGTACGAGCAGTACTTC
CAISEARTTGTGGWYEQYF
>TRBV20-1|NA|TRBJ2-7|NA
TGCAGTGCTAGAGATGAGAAAAGGGGGAGTGGGACCTACGAGCAGTACTTC
CSARDEKRGSGTYEQYF
>TRBV6-2/TRBV6-3|TRBD2|TRBJ2-7|NA
TGTGCCAGCAGTTACTCGACTGCGGGGGGCTCCTACGAGCAGTACTTC
CASSYSTAGGSYEQYF
>TRBV5-1|TRBD1|TRBJ2-5|few
TGTGCCAGCAGCTCGGGACAGGGGAGGGAGACCCAGTACTTC
CASSSGQGRETQYF
>TRBV7-3|TRBD2|TRBJ2-1|NA
TGTGCCAGCAGACCGGGACTAGCGGGTCTACCAGGGTACAATGAGCAGTTCTTC
CASRPGLAGLPGYNEQFF
>TRBV2|NA|TRBJ2-7|few
TGTGCCAGCAGTGAAGCGCTTCTGACGACGGGCGAGCAGTACTTC
CASSEALLTTGEQYF
>TRBV7-6|TRBD2|TRBJ2-1|few
TGTGCCAGCAGCCCCGGGACTAGCGGGAGGTTCGACAATGAGCAGTTCTTC
CASSPGTSGRFDNEQFF
>TRBV9|TRBD1|TRBJ2-7|NA
TGTGCCAGCAGCGTAGCGACAGGGGGCTTTTACGAGCAGTACTTC
CASSVATGGFYEQYF
>TRBV10-3|TRBD2|TRBJ2-5|NA
TGTGCCACGTCTAGTAGCGGGGGCCAAGAGACCCAGTACTTC
CATSSSGGQETQYF
>TRBV7-2|TRBD2|TRBJ2-7|NA
TGTGCCAGCAGCCCAACCGGGACTAGCGGGAGGGTAGGCGAGCAGTACTTC
CASSPTGTSGRVGEQYF
>TRBV10-2|TRBD2|TRBJ2-1|few
TGCGCCAGCAGTGAGTCGACCGGGAGGGCCGATAATGAGCAGTTCTTC
CASSESTGRADNEQFF
>TRBV21-1|NA|TRBJ2-4|few
TGTGCCAGCAGCCCGACGAGCGGGAGGGCTGGAAAAAACATTCAGTACTTC
CASSPTSGRAGKNIQYF
>TRBV29-1|NA|TRBJ2-5|NA
TGCAGCGCCGCTCGCGGAGCGACGATGGAGACCCAGTACTTC
CSAARGATMETQYF
>TRBV15|NA|TRBJ2-1|NA
TGTGCCACCAGCCGGCCCCTCGGGAGCAATGAGCAGTTCTTC
CATSRPLGSNEQFF
>TRBV3-1|NA|TRBJ1-2|NA
TGTGCCAGCAGCCAAGGACAGACCGCTGGCTACACCTTC
CASSQGQTAGYTF
>TRBV20-1|NA|TRBJ2-1|NA
TGCAGTGCTAGAGAAAGAGCGGGCCGCAATGAGCAGTTCTTC
CSARERAGRNEQFF